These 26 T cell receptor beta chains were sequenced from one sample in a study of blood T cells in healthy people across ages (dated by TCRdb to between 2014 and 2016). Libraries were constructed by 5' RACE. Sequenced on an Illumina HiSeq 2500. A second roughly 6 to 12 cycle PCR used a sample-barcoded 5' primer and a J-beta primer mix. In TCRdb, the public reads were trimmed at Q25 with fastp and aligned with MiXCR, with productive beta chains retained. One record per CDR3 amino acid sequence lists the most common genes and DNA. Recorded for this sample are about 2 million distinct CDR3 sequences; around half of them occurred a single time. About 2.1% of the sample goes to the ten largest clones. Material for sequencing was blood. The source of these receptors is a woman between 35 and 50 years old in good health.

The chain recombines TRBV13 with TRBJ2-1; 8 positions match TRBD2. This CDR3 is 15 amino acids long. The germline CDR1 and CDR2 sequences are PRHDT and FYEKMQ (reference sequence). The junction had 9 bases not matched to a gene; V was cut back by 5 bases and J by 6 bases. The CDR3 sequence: CASSAGGGGSNEQFF. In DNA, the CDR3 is TGTGCCAGCAGCGCGGGGGGCGGGGGGAGCAATGAGCAGTTCTTC.

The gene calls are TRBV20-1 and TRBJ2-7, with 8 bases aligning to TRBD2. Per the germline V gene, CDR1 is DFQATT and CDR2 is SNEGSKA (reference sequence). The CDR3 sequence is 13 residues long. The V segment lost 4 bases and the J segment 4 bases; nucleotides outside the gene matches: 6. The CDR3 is CSATASGSYEQYF. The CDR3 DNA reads TGCAGTGCTACCGCGAGCGGGAGTTACGAGCAGTACTTC.

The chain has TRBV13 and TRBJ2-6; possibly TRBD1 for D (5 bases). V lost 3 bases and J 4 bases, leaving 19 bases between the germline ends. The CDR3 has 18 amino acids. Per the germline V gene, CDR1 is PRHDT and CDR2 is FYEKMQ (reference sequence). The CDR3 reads CASSFRQRQRSGANVLTF. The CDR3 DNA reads TGTGCCAGCAGCTTCCGACAGAGACAACGCTCGGGGGCCAACGTCCTGACTTTC.

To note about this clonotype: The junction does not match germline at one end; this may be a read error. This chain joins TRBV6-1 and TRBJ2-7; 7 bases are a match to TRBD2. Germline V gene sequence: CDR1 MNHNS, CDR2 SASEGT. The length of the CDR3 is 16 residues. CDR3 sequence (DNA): TGTGCCAGCACCAATCGGGGGGTAGGGGCCGCCTACAAGCAGTACTTC. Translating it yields CASTNRGVGAAYKQYF.

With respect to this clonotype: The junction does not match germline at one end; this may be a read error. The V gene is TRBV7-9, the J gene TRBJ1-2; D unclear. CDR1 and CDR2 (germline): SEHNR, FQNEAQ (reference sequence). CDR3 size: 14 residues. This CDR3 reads CASSNGGTNYVYTF. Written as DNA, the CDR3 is TGTGCCAGCAGCAATGGTGGAACTAACTATGTCTACACCTTC.

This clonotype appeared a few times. Here the CDR3 reads CASSSRQEQYF. For the CDR3, the DNA is TGTGCCAGCAGTTCCAGACAGGAGCAGTACTTC. J is TRBJ2-7 and V is TRBV28, with D maybe TRBD1 (5 bases). Germline-derived CDR1 and CDR2 are MDHEN and SYDVKM. Trimming took off 4 bases at V and 7 bases at J, with 8 bases between the two ends. This CDR3 has 11 amino acids.

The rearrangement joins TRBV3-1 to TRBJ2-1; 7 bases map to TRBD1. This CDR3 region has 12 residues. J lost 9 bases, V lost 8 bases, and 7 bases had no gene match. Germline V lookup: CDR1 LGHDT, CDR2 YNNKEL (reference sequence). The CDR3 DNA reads TGTGCCAGCGGAACAGGGGTGGTTGAGCAGTTCTTC. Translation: CASGTGVVEQFF.

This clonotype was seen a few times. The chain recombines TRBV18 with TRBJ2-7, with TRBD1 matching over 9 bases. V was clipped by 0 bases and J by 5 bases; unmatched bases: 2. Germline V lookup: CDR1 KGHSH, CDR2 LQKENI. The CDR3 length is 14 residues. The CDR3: CASSPPGTGNEQYF. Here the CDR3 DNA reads TGTGCCAGCTCACCACCTGGGACAGGGAACGAGCAGTACTTC.

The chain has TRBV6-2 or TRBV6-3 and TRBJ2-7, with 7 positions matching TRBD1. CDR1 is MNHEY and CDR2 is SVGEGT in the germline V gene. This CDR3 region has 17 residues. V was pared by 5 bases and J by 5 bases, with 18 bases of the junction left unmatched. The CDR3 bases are TGTGCCAGCAGTCGGACCTGGGGACAGCCTTTAGCCGACGAGCAGTACTTC. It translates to CASSRTWGQPLADEQYF.

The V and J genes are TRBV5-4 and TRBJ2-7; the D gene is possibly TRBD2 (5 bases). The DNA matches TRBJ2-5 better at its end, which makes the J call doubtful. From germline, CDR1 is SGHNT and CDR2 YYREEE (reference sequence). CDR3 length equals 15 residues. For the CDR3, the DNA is TGTGCCAGCAGCCCCCCCCCCTGGGGAGTTTGGACCCAGTACTTC. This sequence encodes CASSPPPWGVWTQYF.

CDR3 loop: CATLGPAGETQYF. The CDR3 nucleotides are TGTGCCACCCTTGGACCAGCGGGCGAGACCCAGTACTTC. The rearrangement joins TRBV28 to TRBJ2-5, with TRBD2 as a possible D gene (6 bases). The V and J ends lost 10 bases and 5 bases respectively, with 17 bases between them. Germline V gene sequence: CDR1 MDHEN, CDR2 SYDVKM. CDR3 length equals 13 residues. Drawing the rest from reference TRBV28 and TRBJ2-5, the complete variable domain is DVKVTQSSRYLVKRTGEKVFLECVQDMDHENMFWYRQDPGLGLRLIYFSYDVKMKEKGDIPEGYSVSREKKERFSLILESASTNQTSMYLCATLGPAGETQYFGPGTRLLVL.

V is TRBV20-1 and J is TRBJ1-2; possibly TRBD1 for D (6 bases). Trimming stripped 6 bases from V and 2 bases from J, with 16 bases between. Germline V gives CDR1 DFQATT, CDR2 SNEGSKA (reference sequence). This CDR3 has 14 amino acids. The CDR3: CSAPPGGHNYGYTF. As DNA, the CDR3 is TGCAGTGCCCCCCCCGGGGGCCACAACTATGGCTACACCTTC.

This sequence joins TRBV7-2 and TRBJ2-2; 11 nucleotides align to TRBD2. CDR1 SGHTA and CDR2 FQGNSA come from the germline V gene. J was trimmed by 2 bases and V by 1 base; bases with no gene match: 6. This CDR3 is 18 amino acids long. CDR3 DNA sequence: TGTGCCAGCAGCTTAGTCCTAGCGGGGGGATCTAACACCGGGGAGCTGTTTTTT. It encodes CASSLVLAGGSNTGELFF.

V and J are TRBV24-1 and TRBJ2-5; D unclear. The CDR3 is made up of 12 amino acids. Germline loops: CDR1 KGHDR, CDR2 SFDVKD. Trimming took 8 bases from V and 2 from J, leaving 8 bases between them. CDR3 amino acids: CATKDRQETQYF. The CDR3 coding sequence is TGTGCCACCAAGGACCGGCAAGAGACCCAGTACTTC.

The CDR3 DNA follows: TGTGCCAGCAGCTTAGGCCCAGGGGCTAATGAAAAACTGTTTTTT. It is translated as CASSLGPGANEKLFF. The gene calls are TRBV7-2 and TRBJ1-4; a weak D match, TRBD1 (6 bases). This CDR3 is 15 amino acids long. V was clipped by 1 base and J by 3 bases, with 9 bases between them. The germline gives CDR1 SGHTA, CDR2 FQGNSA. The variable domain in full, with the rest retrieved from reference TRBV7-2 and TRBJ1-4, is GAGVSQSPSNKVTEKGKDVELRCDPISGHTALYWYRQSLGQGLEFLIYFQGNSAPDKSGLPSDRFSAERTGGSVSTLTIQRTQQEDSAVYLCASSLGPGANEKLFFGSGTQLSVL.

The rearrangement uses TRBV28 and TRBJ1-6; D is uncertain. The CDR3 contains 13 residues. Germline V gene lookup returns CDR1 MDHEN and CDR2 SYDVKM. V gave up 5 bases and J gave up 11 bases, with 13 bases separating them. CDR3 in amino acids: CASSPDPTAPLHF. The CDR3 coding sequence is TGTGCCAGCAGTCCGGACCCAACGGCACCCCTCCACTTT.

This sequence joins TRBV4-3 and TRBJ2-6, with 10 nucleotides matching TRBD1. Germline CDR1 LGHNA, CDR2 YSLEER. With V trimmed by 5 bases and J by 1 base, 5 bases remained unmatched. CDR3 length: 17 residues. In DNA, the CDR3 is TGCGCCAGCAGCAGAGGACAGGGGGAGTCTGGGGCCAACGTCCTGACTTTC. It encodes CASSRGQGESGANVLTF.

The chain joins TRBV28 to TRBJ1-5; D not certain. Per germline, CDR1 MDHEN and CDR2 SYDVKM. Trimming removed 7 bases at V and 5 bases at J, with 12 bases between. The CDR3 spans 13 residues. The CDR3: CASTEDLYQPQHF. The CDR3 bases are TGTGCCAGCACTGAAGACCTTTATCAGCCCCAGCATTTT.

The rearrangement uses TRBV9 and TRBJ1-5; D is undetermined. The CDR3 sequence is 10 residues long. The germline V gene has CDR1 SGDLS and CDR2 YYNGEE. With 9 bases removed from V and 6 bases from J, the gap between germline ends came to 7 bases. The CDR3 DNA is TGTGCCATACGGGGTCAGCCCCAGCATTTT. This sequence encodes CAIRGQPQHF.

The CDR3 reads CASSARGANTGELFF. In nucleotides, the CDR3 is TGTGCCAGCAGCGCGCGGGGGGCAAACACCGGGGAGCTGTTTTTT. The rearrangement joins TRBV9 to TRBJ2-2, with 8 bases aligning to TRBD2. Per the germline V gene, CDR1 is SGDLS and CDR2 is YYNGEE. V shed 3 bases and J 2 bases; nucleotides not matched to a gene: 3. The CDR3 sequence is 15 residues long.

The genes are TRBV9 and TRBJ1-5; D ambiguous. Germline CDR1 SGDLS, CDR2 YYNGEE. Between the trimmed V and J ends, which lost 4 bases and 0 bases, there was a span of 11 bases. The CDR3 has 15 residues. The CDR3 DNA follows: TGTGCCAGCAGCCCGACGGACGTTAGCAATCAGCCCCAGCATTTT. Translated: CASSPTDVSNQPQHF.

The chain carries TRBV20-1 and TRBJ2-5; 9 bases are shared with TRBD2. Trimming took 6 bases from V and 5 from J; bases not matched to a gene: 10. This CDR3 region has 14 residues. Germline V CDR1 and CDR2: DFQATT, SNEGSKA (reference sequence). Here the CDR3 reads CSALGIAGDETQYF. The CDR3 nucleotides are TGCAGTGCGCTAGGCATAGCGGGGGATGAGACCCAGTACTTC.

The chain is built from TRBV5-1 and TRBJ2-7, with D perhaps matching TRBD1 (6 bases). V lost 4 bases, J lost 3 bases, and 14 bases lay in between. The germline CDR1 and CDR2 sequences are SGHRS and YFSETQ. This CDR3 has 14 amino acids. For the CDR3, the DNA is TGCGCCAGCAGCCAGGAGTTGGACAGCTACGAGCAGTACTTC. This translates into CASSQELDSYEQYF.

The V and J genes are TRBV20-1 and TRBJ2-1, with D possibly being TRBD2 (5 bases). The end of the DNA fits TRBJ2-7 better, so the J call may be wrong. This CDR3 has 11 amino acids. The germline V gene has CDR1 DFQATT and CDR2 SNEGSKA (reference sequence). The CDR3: CSARLINEQYF. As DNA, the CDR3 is TGCAGTGCCAGACTAATAAATGAGCAGTACTTC.

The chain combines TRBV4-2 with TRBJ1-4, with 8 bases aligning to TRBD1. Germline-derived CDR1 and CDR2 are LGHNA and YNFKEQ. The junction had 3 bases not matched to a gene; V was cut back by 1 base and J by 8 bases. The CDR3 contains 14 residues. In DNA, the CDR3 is TGTGCCAGCAGCCAAGTCCCAGGGGGCGAAAAACTGTTTTTT. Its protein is CASSQVPGGEKLFF.

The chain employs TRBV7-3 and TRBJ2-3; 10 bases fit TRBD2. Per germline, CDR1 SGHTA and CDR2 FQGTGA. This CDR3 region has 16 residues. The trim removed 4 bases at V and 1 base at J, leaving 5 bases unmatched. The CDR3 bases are TGTGCCAGCAGCTCCGCTAGCGGGGGCGGCACAGATACGCAGTATTTT. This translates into CASSSASGGGTDTQYF.